These 24 T cell receptor beta chains came from one sample sequenced in a study of T-cell memory formation after mild COVID-19. TCRdb reprocessed the 5' RACE reads with MiXCR, giving one entry per CDR3 protein. The data hold around 340,000 distinct CDR3 sequences, with roughly 15% observed a single time. Sample: PBMCs or a T cell subset sorted from them (not recorded which). These receptors were collected from a man between 18 and 29 years old who had mild COVID-19 (a few samples of this study predate the infection). Cell type and time point are not known.

The V gene is TRBV4-1, the J gene TRBJ2-7; either TRBD1 or TRBD2 may supply D (6 bases each). Germline loops: CDR1 MGHRA, CDR2 YSYEKL. The V and J ends lost 4 bases and 4 bases respectively, with 17 bases between them. This CDR3 has 15 amino acids. The CDR3 sequence: CASSPPGAGGYEQYF. CDR3 coding DNA: TGCGCCAGCAGCCCGCCGGGGGCTGGGGGGTACGAGCAGTACTTC.

This clonotype occurred a few times. The gene calls are TRBV20-1 and TRBJ1-2; TRBD1 agrees at 8 bases. The germline V gene encodes CDR1 DFQATT and CDR2 SNEGSKA (reference sequence). This CDR3 spans 13 amino acids. The V and J ends lost 2 bases and 3 bases, in that order; junction bases with no gene match: 2. The CDR3 nucleotides are TGCAGTGCTAGACCGGGACAGGACTATGGCTACACCTTC. This gives the protein CSARPGQDYGYTF.

This rearrangement joins TRBV4-1 to TRBJ2-1, with D perhaps given as TRBD1 or TRBD2 (5 bases each). Per the germline V gene, CDR1 is MGHRA and CDR2 is YSYEKL. V dropped 2 bases and J dropped 5 bases, with 22 bases sitting between them. The CDR3 contains 18 residues. The CDR3 loop is CASSQRHLGSGTNNEQFF. The CDR3 region has the DNA TGCGCCAGCAGCCAAAGACACCTAGGGTCCGGGACCAACAATGAGCAGTTCTTC.

The chain has TRBV4-1 and TRBJ2-7, with D maybe TRBD2 (5 bases). The germline CDR1 and CDR2 sequences are MGHRA and YSYEKL. V lost 2 bases to trimming and J lost 0 bases, with 11 bases between them. This CDR3 has 15 amino acids. CDR3 loop: CASSQTLGGSYEQYF. The CDR3 region has the DNA TGCGCCAGCAGCCAAACCCTAGGAGGCTCCTACGAGCAGTACTTC.

V is TRBV21-1 and J is TRBJ2-7; the table gives TRBD1 as D, unverified against the DNA. TRBV21-1 is designated a pseudogene. CDR3 length equals 13 residues. DNA for the CDR3: TGTGCCAGTAGACAGGGGCCCCCCTACGAGCAGTACGTC. It specifies CASRQGPPYEQYV.

This clonotype was counted between two and nine times. This chain connects TRBV4-3 to TRBJ2-1; perhaps D is TRBD1 or TRBD2 (5 bases each). The CDR3 sequence is 16 residues long. V was clipped by 0 bases and J by 4 bases, with 13 bases between them. Looked up from germline, CDR1 is LGHNA and CDR2 is YSLEER. For the CDR3, the DNA is TGCGCCAGCAGCCAAGATCGGGGTCAGGGATACAATGAGCAGTTCTTC. It is translated as CASSQDRGQGYNEQFF.

This clonotype was observed a few times. The genes are TRBV20-1 and TRBJ2-7; D may be TRBD1 (5 bases). The germline CDR1 and CDR2 sequences are DFQATT and SNEGSKA (reference sequence). V lost 6 bases and J lost 0, with 12 bases in between. This CDR3 comprises 13 residues. The CDR3 region is CSAEAGNSYEQYF. CDR3 bases: TGCAGTGCCGAGGCAGGGAACTCCTACGAGCAGTACTTC.

The V gene is TRBV3-1, the J gene TRBJ1-4, with TRBD1 matching 7 bases. This CDR3 region has 14 residues. V shed 3 bases, J shed 8 bases, and the junction held 6 bases outside the gene matches. Germline assignment: CDR1 LGHDT and CDR2 YNNKEL (reference sequence). This CDR3 is CASSQRTGVEKLFF. The CDR3, as DNA: TGTGCCAGCAGCCAGCGCACAGGGGTCGAAAAACTGTTTTTT.

This clonotype was observed a handful of times. The CDR3 DNA is TGTGCCAGCAGTTACCCGTTACGGGGGGTCTACAATGAGCAGTTCTTC. It specifies CASSYPLRGVYNEQFF. The chain combines TRBV6-2 or TRBV6-3 with TRBJ2-1; 7 nucleotides align to TRBD2. The CDR3 totals 16 residues. Germline lookup yields CDR1 MNHEY and CDR2 SVGEGT. The V and J ends lost 2 bases and 3 bases, in that order; junction bases with no gene match: 7.

This clonotype showed up just a few times. The chain has TRBV24-1 and TRBJ1-1; D ambiguous. V was pared by 5 bases and J by 1 base, with 7 bases between. CDR3 size: 13 residues. Germline-derived CDR1 and CDR2 are KGHDR and SFDVKD. CDR3 sequence (DNA): TGTGCCACCAGTGGCAGGCCGAACACTGAAGCTTTCTTT. This translates into CATSGRPNTEAFF.

The chain combines TRBV4-3 with TRBJ2-1; 8 bases match TRBD1. The trim removed 1 base at V and 10 bases at J, leaving 3 bases unmatched. Germline loops: CDR1 LGHNA, CDR2 YSLEER. The length of the CDR3 is 13 residues. The CDR3 DNA sequence: TGCGCCAGCAGCCAAGTCAGGGGGCGGGAGCAGTTCTTC. The encoded protein is CASSQVRGREQFF.

On this clonotype itself: The germline gene is not matched at one end of the junction; a read error may be the cause. The rearrangement joins TRBV7-7 to TRBJ2-5; tentatively, D is TRBD2 (6 bases). Germline CDR1 reads SSHAT; CDR2 reads FNYEAQ (reference sequence). The CDR3 totals 16 residues. CDR3 in amino acids: CASSLSSGRPQETQCF. Written as DNA, the CDR3 is TGTGCCAGCAGCTTATCTTCAGGGAGGCCCCAAGAGACCCAGTGCTTC.

This clonotype was picked up many times. CDR3 nucleotide sequence: TGCGCCAGCAGCCAAGGGCAGGGGGCCTACGAGCAGTACTTC. Its translation is CASSQGQGAYEQYF. The chain has TRBV4-3 and TRBJ2-7, with 7 bases that match TRBD1. The germline CDR1 and CDR2 sequences are LGHNA and YSLEER. This CDR3 has 14 amino acids. The junction had 2 bases not matched to a gene; V was cut back by 1 base and J by 2 bases.

The chain joins TRBV29-1 to TRBJ2-7; possibly TRBD1 for D (5 bases). Trimming removed 6 bases from V and 5 bases from J, with 20 bases in between. Per germline, CDR1 SQVTM and CDR2 ANQGSEA. This CDR3 comprises 14 residues. This chain's CDR3 is CSVANRGIYHEQYF. The CDR3 nucleotides read TGCAGCGTCGCGAATAGGGGCATTTACCACGAGCAGTACTTC.

The V call is TRBV7-9, the J call TRBJ2-5, with TRBD2 as a possible D gene (5 bases). This CDR3 has 12 residues. The V gene lost 7 bases and the J gene lost 5 bases, with 11 bases spanning the gap. The germline CDR1 and CDR2 sequences are SEHNR and FQNEAQ (reference sequence). CDR3: CASNQRGETQYF. The CDR3 DNA follows: TGTGCCAGCAACCAGCGAGGGGAGACCCAGTACTTC.

This clonotype has ten or more counts. DNA of the CDR3: TGTGCCATCAGTGAGATTTCCGGGTCGAACACCGGGGAGCTGTTTTTT. Protein: CAISEISGSNTGELFF. The V and J genes are TRBV10-3 and TRBJ2-2; no clear D. Deletions cut 2 bases from V and 0 bases from J, with 10 bases between. The CDR3 contains 16 residues. Germline CDR1 ENHRY, CDR2 SYGVKD.

V gene TRBV27 combines with J gene TRBJ2-7; 7 bases map to TRBD2. Losses at the gene ends were 5 bases for V and 4 bases for J; bases not matched to a gene: 8. Germline loops: CDR1 MNHEY, CDR2 SMNVEV (reference sequence). The CDR3 runs 14 residues. Written as DNA, the CDR3 is TGTGCCAGCAGTCCACGGGACTACCCGTACGAGCAGTACTTC. Amino acid sequence: CASSPRDYPYEQYF.

The V call is TRBV4-2, the J call TRBJ2-1; 10 positions match TRBD2. The CDR3 consists of 16 residues. Losses at the gene ends were 3 bases for V and 2 bases for J; bases not matched to a gene: 4. Germline values: CDR1 LGHNA, CDR2 YNFKEQ. This CDR3 is CASSHSSGGAYNEQFF. The CDR3 nucleotides read TGTGCCAGCAGCCATTCTAGCGGGGGAGCCTACAATGAGCAGTTCTTC.

CDR3 DNA: TGTGCCAGCAGCAAGAAGACAGGGAACACTGAAGCTTTCTTT. This gives the protein CASSKKTGNTEAFF. The chain is built from TRBV21-1 and TRBJ1-1; the table names TRBD1, a call not compared with the DNA. TRBV21-1 is tagged as a pseudogene. This CDR3 spans 14 amino acids.

This clonotype was recorded at least ten times. The rearrangement uses TRBV15 and TRBJ2-7, with D uncertain. There are 13 residues in the CDR3. The germline V and J ends were trimmed by 5 bases and 0 bases, with 8 bases remaining between them. Germline CDR1 LNHNV, CDR2 YYDKDF (reference sequence). CDR3 bases: TGTGCCACCAGCTTGTCAGTCTCCTACGAGCAGTACTTC. This translates into CATSLSVSYEQYF.

This clonotype showed up just a few times. The chain has TRBV20-1 and TRBJ2-5; possible D gene TRBD2, 7 bases. This CDR3 is built from 13 residues. Germline CDR1 and CDR2: DFQATT and SNEGSKA (reference sequence). V lost 0 bases and J 7 bases, leaving 12 bases between the germline ends. CDR3 loop: CSAREPRGGTQYF. CDR3 nucleotide sequence: TGCAGTGCTAGAGAACCTAGGGGGGGGACCCAGTACTTC.

This clonotype showed up many times. V gene TRBV12-3 or TRBV12-4 combines with J gene TRBJ1-1; D is unresolved. V lost 6 bases to trimming and J lost 4 bases, with 3 bases between them. The CDR3 length is 10 residues. The DNA for the CDR3 is TGTGCCAGCAGGGGCACTGAAGCTTTCTTT. Amino acid sequence: CASRGTEAFF.

This clonotype was picked up a small number of times. The gene calls are TRBV9 and TRBJ2-7; TRBD1 matches 10 bases. Trimming removed 0 bases from V and 3 bases from J; junction bases left unmatched: 12. This CDR3 is built from 18 residues. The germline gives CDR1 SGDLS, CDR2 YYNGEE. CDR3 coding DNA: TGTGCCAGCAGCGTAGGCCCGGGACAGGGGAATACGGGCTACGAGCAGTACGTC. This gives the protein CASSVGPGQGNTGYEQYV.

At least ten counts were recorded for this clonotype. The V call is TRBV7-2, the J call TRBJ2-7, with a tentative D call TRBD1 (6 bases). Germline-derived CDR1 and CDR2 are SGHTA and FQGNSA. CDR3 size: 14 residues. Trimming left V 8 bases short and J 4 bases short, with 18 bases between. The CDR3 DNA sequence: TGTGCCAGCTCCATCGGGACACAACAATACGAGCAGTACTTC. It is translated as CASSIGTQQYEQYF.